One and the same sample provided the 18 T cell receptor beta chains below, sequenced in a study of blood T cell repertoires in COVID-19. The method was immunoSEQ multiplex PCR; TCRdb's version includes in-frame clones alone and lacks a portion of them. The table records around 89,000 clones, about 91% of them present only once. The sample comprised peripheral blood. Receptors were obtained from a man aged 55 to 70 with acute or convalescent COVID-19.

V and J are TRBV28 and TRBJ2-7, with TRBD2 identical over 14 bases. The CDR3 runs to 17 residues. Germline CDR1 and CDR2: MDHEN and SYDVKM. With V trimmed by 5 bases and J by 3 bases, 9 bases remained unmatched. CDR3 sequence: CASSTGTSGGQNYEQYF. The DNA for the CDR3 is TGTGCCAGCAGTACCGGGACTAGCGGGGGCCAAAACTACGAGCAGTACTTC.

This chain connects TRBV5-1 to TRBJ1-2, with D hard to call. This CDR3 is built from 13 residues. Germline values: CDR1 SGHRS, CDR2 YFSETQ. The V end was cut by 7 bases, the J end by 7 bases, with 17 bases between. The CDR3 DNA reads TGCGCCAGCTCCAGTGAGGGATTAAGTGGCTACACCTTC. Protein sequence: CASSSEGLSGYTF.

V gene TRBV6-5 combines with J gene TRBJ2-7; TRBD1 aligns across 7 bases. This CDR3 has 15 amino acids. Trimming removed 6 bases from V and 3 bases from J; junction bases left unmatched: 11. The germline gives CDR1 MNHEY, CDR2 SVGAGI. The CDR3 reads CASRKPGGPFYEQYF. In DNA, the CDR3 is TGTGCCAGCAGGAAGCCAGGGGGTCCTTTCTACGAGCAGTACTTC.

The chain joins TRBV6-2 or TRBV6-3 to TRBJ1-2; 7 bases are shared with TRBD1. The CDR3 runs to 16 residues. J gave up 3 bases and V 5 bases, and 12 bases lay outside the gene matches. From germline, CDR1 is MNHEY and CDR2 SVGEGT. The CDR3 spells CASSHQTAQGYYGYTF. CDR3 DNA: TGTGCCAGCAGTCACCAAACGGCACAGGGGTACTATGGCTACACCTTC.

This clone has only a few counts. The genes are TRBV5-1 and TRBJ1-6, with TRBD1 matching 7 bases. The CDR3 extends over 15 amino acids. CDR1 SGHRS and CDR2 YFSETQ come from the germline V gene. The ends lost 6 bases at V and 8 bases at J; junction bases unmatched: 11. CDR3 coding DNA: TGCGCCAGCACCCCCGACAGGGTTGGTTATTCACCCCTCCACTTT. Protein sequence: CASTPDRVGYSPLHF.

The rearrangement links TRBV27 to TRBJ1-6; D not certain. V was pared by 8 bases and J by 7 bases, with 15 bases between. The length of the CDR3 is 14 residues. CDR1 is MNHEY, CDR2 SMNVEV, per germline (reference sequence). CDR3 sequence (DNA): TGTGCCAGCGGACCTCGGGGTTGGAATTCACCCCTCCACTTT. Amino acids: CASGPRGWNSPLHF.

This clone was seen a few times. The CDR3 spells CARAGTAYGYTF. Here the CDR3 DNA reads TGTGCCCGGGCGGGGACAGCGTATGGCTACACCTTC. The chain uses TRBV30 and TRBJ1-2; TRBD1 agrees at 7 bases. Trimming took 8 bases from V and 5 from J; bases not matched to a gene: 8. The germline CDR1 and CDR2 sequences are GTSNPN and SVGIG (reference sequence). The CDR3 is 12 residues long.

The chain joins TRBV3-1 (or the pseudogene TRBV3-2) to TRBJ1-1; no reliable D call. This CDR3 contains 17 residues. Germline CDR1 is LGHDT and CDR2 is YNNKEL (reference sequence). V was pared by 4 bases and J by 6 bases, with 24 bases between. CDR3 nucleotides: TGTGCCAGCAGCCGGAGTGGGTGGAGGGCAATTGGGGCTGAAGCTTTCTTT. Protein: CASSRSGWRAIGAEAFF.

This chain uses TRBV18 with TRBJ1-5; D perhaps matches TRBD1 (6 bases). Trimming pared 3 bases from V and 1 base from J, leaving 10 bases between. This CDR3 contains 15 residues. Germline V gene data show CDR1 as KGHSH and CDR2 as LQKENI. CDR3 in amino acids: CASSPTGQSNQPQHF. Here the CDR3 DNA reads TGTGCCAGCTCACCGACCGGACAGAGCAATCAGCCCCAGCATTTT.

The chain carries TRBV5-4 and TRBJ2-1; 8 positions agree with TRBD1. The CDR3 sequence is 13 residues long. The junction had 3 bases not matched to a gene; V was cut back by 4 bases and J by 6 bases. Germline CDR1 and CDR2: SGHNT and YYREEE (reference sequence). The CDR3 reads CASSVTGGNEQFF. The CDR3 nucleotides are TGTGCCAGCAGCGTAACAGGGGGCAATGAGCAGTTCTTC.

V gene TRBV9 combines with J gene TRBJ1-1, with 7 bases lining up with TRBD1. J lost 3 bases, V lost 3 bases, and 8 bases had no gene match. The CDR3 sequence is 15 residues long. Looked up from germline, CDR1 is SGDLS and CDR2 is YYNGEE. The CDR3 reads CASSGQGQRYTEAFF. In DNA, the CDR3 is TGTGCCAGCAGCGGCCAGGGACAGCGGTACACTGAAGCTTTCTTT.

The CDR3 DNA reads TGTGCCAGCAGTCGGACTAGGGGCACAGATACGCAGTATTTT. It yields the protein CASSRTRGTDTQYF. The rearrangement joins TRBV6-5 to TRBJ2-3; the match to TRBD2 covers 7 bases. The CDR3 sequence is 14 residues long. V lost 5 bases and J lost 1; bases outside the gene matches: 3. Germline V gives CDR1 MNHEY, CDR2 SVGAGI.

The CDR3 DNA reads as TGTGCCAGCAGCTCGACCTGGACAGGGAAGGGCTACACCTTC. The encoded protein is CASSSTWTGKGYTF. The rearrangement joins TRBV7-9 to TRBJ1-2; TRBD1 matches at 8 bases. J was trimmed by 8 bases and V by 4 bases; bases with no gene match: 9. Germline V gene lookup returns CDR1 SEHNR and CDR2 FQNEAQ (reference sequence). This CDR3 is 14 amino acids long.

The chain couples TRBV5-1 to TRBJ2-3, with 9 bases matching TRBD2. V gave up 0 bases and J gave up 0 bases; unmatched junction bases: 5. This CDR3 spans 17 amino acids. Germline CDR1 and CDR2: SGHRS and YFSETQ. The CDR3 protein is CASSLEATSGSTDTQYF. In nucleotides, the CDR3 is TGCGCCAGCAGCTTGGAGGCGACTAGCGGTAGCACAGATACGCAGTATTTT.

This chain joins TRBV5-1 and TRBJ1-1; D unclear. Germline lookup yields CDR1 SGHRS and CDR2 YFSETQ. V was cut by 4 bases and J by 3 bases, with 10 bases left in between. The CDR3 extends over 13 amino acids. DNA of the CDR3: TGCGCCAGCAGCCCGAGCAGGTACACTGAAGCTTTCTTT. As protein: CASSPSRYTEAFF.

CDR3 residues: CASSQERGTRTTSDTQYF. CDR3 DNA sequence: TGCGCCAGCAGCCAAGAAAGAGGAACCCGGACAACCTCAGATACGCAGTATTTT. This chain connects TRBV4-1 to TRBJ2-3; weak D call: TRBD1 (5 bases). CDR1 MGHRA and CDR2 YSYEKL come from the germline V gene. CDR3 length: 18 amino acids. The V gene lost 0 bases and the J gene lost 4 bases, with 20 bases spanning the gap.

The chain carries TRBV5-1 and TRBJ2-3; D is unclear. Trimming pared 4 bases from V and 5 bases from J, leaving 11 bases between. Germline CDR1 SGHRS, CDR2 YFSETQ. The CDR3 covers 13 residues. The CDR3 bases are TGCGCCAGCAGCCCGACCCCAGGAGATACGCAGTATTTT. Protein sequence: CASSPTPGDTQYF.

The V and J genes are TRBV5-1 and TRBJ2-5, with a tentative D call TRBD1 (5 bases). Germline CDR1 SGHRS, CDR2 YFSETQ. This CDR3 has 15 residues. Trimming stripped 0 bases from V and 2 bases from J, with 11 bases between. CDR3 nucleotide sequence: TGCGCCAGCAGCTTGGAAGGGGTGTTGCAAGAGACCCAGTACTTC. Encoded protein: CASSLEGVLQETQYF.